This TCR beta chain is drawn from a study of CD8 T cells in Susac syndrome. Sequencing targeted TCR beta in T cells from blood (CD8+ and CD4+). Reverse transcription used about 0.45 to 1 ug RNA and random hexamers. TCR beta CDR3 was amplified by immunoSEQ multiplex PCR. This amplification extended across 54 Vbeta and 13 Jbeta segments. TCRdb itself ran the immunoSEQ multiplex PCR reads through MiXCR, one entry per CDR3 protein. The data hold approximately 150,000 distinct CDR3 sequences, with less than 95% observed a single time. Germline CDR1 SGDLS, CDR2 YYNGEE. The junction had 12 bases not matched to a gene; V was cut back by 3 bases and J by 1 base. CDR3 size: 18 residues.

Sequencing was done on a sample of CD4+ T cells from PBMCs. The source is a human donor in good health. The chain joins TRBV9 to TRBJ2-5, with 10 positions matching TRBD1. The CDR3 nucleotides are TGTGCCAGCAGCGCCCCTATGGACAGGGGGGATTTCCAAGAGACCCAGTACTTC. It yields the protein CASSAPMDRGDFQETQYF.